At least ten counts were recorded for the clone carrying this T cell receptor (beta chain). These data belong to a study of early T cells in non-severe SARS-CoV-2 infection. CDR1 SGHTA and CDR2 FQGNSA come from the germline V gene. With 5 bases clipped from V and 1 base from J, the junction kept 2 bases outside the gene matches. This CDR3 contains 14 residues. TCRdb re-called the 5' RACE reads through MiXCR, storing one row per CDR3 protein. The data contain roughly 40,000 distinct CDR3 sequences, about 6% of them singletons. The receptor was isolated from an adult who was a healthcare worker with PCR-confirmed SARS-CoV-2 infection or an uninfected control (not recorded which). Sequences were obtained from whole blood. J is TRBJ2-3 and V is TRBV7-2, with 8 nucleotides matching TRBD1. Here the CDR3 reads CASSQGQGTDTQYF. DNA for the CDR3: TGTGCCAGCAGCCAGGGACAGGGCACAGATACGCAGTATTTT.